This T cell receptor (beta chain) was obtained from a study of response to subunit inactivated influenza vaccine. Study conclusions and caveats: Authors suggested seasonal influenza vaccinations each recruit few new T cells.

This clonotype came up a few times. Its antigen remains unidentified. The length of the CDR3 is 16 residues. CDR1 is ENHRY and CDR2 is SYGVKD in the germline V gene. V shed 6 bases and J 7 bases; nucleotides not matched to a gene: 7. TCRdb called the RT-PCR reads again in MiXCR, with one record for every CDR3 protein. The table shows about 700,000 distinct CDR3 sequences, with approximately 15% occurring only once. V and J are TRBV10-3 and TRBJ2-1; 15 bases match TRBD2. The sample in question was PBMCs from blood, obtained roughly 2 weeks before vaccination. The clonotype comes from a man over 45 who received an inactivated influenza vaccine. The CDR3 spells CAIRRRTSGGVNEQFF. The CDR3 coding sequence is TGTGCCATCAGGAGACGGACTAGCGGGGGGGTAAATGAGCAGTTCTTC.